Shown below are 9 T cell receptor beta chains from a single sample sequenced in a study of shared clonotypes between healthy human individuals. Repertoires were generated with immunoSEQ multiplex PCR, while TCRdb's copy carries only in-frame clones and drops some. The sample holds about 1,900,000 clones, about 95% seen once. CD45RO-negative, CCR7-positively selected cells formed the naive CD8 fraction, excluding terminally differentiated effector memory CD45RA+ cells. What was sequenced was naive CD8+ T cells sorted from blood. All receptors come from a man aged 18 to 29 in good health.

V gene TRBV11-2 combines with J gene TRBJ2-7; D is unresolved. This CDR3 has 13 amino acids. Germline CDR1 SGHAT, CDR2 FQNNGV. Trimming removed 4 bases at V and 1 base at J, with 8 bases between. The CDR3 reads CASSSAESYEQYF. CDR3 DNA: TGTGCCAGCAGCTCAGCTGAATCCTACGAGCAGTACTTC.

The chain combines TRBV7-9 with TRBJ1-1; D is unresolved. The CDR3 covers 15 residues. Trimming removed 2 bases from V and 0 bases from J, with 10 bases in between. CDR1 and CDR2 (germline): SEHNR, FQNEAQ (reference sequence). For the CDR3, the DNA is TGTGCCAGCAGCTTAATCGACGGTTTGAACACTGAAGCTTTCTTT. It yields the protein CASSLIDGLNTEAFF.

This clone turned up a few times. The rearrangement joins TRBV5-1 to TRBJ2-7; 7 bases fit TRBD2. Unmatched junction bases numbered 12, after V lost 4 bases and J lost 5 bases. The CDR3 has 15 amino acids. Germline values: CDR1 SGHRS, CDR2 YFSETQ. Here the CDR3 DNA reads TGCGCCAGCAGCCCCATCGGGGCAAGCGGGAACGAGCAGTACTTC. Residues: CASSPIGASGNEQYF.

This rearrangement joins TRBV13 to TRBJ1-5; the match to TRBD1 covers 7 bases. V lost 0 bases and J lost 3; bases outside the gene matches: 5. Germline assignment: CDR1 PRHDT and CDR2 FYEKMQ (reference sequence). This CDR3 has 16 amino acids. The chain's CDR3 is CASSLGFDRDNQPQHF. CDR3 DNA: TGTGCCAGCAGCTTAGGTTTCGACAGGGACAATCAGCCCCAGCATTTT.

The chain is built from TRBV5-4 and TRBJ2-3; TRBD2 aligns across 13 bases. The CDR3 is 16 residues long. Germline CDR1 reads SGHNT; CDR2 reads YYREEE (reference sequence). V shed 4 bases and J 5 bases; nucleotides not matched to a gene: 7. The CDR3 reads CASSPWTSGSVDTQYF. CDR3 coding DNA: TGTGCCAGCAGCCCCTGGACTAGCGGGAGTGTAGATACGCAGTATTTT.

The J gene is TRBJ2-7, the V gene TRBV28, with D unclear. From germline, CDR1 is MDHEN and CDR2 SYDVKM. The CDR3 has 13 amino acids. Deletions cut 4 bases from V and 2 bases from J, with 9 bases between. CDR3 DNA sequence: TGTGCCAGCAGTTATGGAATTACCTACGAGCAGTACTTC. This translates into CASSYGITYEQYF.

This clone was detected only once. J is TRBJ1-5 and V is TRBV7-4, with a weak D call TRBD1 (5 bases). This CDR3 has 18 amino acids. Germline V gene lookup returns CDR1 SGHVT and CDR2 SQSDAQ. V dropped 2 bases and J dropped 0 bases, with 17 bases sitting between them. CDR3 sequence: CASSLRRDGESSNQPQHF. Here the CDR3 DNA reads TGTGCCAGCAGCTTAAGGCGGGACGGGGAATCTAGCAATCAGCCCCAGCATTTT.

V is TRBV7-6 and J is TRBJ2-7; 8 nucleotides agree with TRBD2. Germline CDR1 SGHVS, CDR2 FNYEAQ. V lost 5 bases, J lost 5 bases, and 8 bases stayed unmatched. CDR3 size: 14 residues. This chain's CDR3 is CASSPGGVLHEQYF. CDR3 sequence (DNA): TGTGCCAGCAGCCCGGGGGGGGTCCTTCACGAGCAGTACTTC. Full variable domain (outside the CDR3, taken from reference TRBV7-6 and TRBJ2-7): GAGVSQSPRYKVTKRGQDVALRCDPISGHVSLYWYRQALGQGPEFLTYFNYEAQQDKSGLPNDRFSAERPEGSISTLTIQRTEQRDSAMYRCASSPGGVLHEQYFGPGTRLTVT.

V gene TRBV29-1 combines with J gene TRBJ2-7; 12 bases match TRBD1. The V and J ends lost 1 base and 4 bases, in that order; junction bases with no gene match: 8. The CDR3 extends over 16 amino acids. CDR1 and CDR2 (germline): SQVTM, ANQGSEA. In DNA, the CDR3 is TGCAGCGTTGAAGGAACCGGGACAGGGGGCTTTTACGAGCAGTACTTC. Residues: CSVEGTGTGGFYEQYF.